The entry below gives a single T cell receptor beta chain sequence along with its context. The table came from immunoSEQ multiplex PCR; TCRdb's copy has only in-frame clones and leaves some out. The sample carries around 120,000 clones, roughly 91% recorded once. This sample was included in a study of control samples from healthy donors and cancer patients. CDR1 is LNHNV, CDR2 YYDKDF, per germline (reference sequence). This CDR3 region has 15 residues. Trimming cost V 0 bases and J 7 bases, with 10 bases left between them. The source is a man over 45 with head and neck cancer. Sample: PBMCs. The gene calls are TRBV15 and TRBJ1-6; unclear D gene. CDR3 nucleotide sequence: TGTGCCACCAGCAGAGATAGATTCACCAATTCACCCCTCCACTTT. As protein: CATSRDRFTNSPLHF.